The 20 T cell receptor beta chains given below trace back to one sample, sequenced in a study of blood T cells in healthy people across ages. A J-beta primer mix and a sample-barcoded 5' primer were used in a second PCR of roughly 7 to 12 cycles. Each CDR3 protein is one row after TCRdb ran MiXCR on the 5' RACE reads. The sample includes 1.5 million to 2 million distinct CDR3 sequences, approximately 28% of them seen just once. Sequencing was performed on blood. These receptors came from a woman in her twenties or thirties in good health.

The CDR3 nucleotides read TGTGCCAGCAGACCGGGACAGGGGGAAGAGATCCAGTACTTC. This codes for CASRPGQGEEIQYF. The genes are TRBV12-3 or TRBV12-4 and TRBJ2-7; 11 bases line up with TRBD1. V trimming: 6 bases; J trimming: 10 bases; junction bases outside the gene matches: 11. There are 14 residues in the CDR3.

This clonotype was seen a few times. The rearrangement links TRBV10-3 to TRBJ2-1; D gene unclear. There are 13 residues in the CDR3. V dropped 11 bases and J dropped 6 bases, with 17 bases sitting between them. Germline CDR1 and CDR2: ENHRY and SYGVKD. CDR3 nucleotides: TGTGCCGTCATGGGCTCCCAAGGCAATGAGCAGTTCTTC. This gives the protein CAVMGSQGNEQFF.

Note on this clonotype: The junction departs from the called germline gene at one end, perhaps through a read error. The J gene is TRBJ2-1, the V gene TRBV28; 13 bases are a match to TRBD2. The CDR3 loop spans 17 amino acids. Germline V gene data show CDR1 as MDHEN and CDR2 as SYDVKM. The DNA of the CDR3 is TGTGCCAACAGTTCGACTAGCGGGGGGCTTACCTACAATGAGCAGTTCTTC. It yields the protein CANSSTSGGLTYNEQFF.

This clonotype was found many times. The CDR3: CASSLGAVSYEQYF. The CDR3 nucleotides are TGTGCCAGCAGCTTGGGGGCGGTCTCCTACGAGCAGTACTTC. The chain carries TRBV5-5 and TRBJ2-7; D unclear. CDR1 is SGHKS, CDR2 YYEKEE, per germline (reference sequence). V was pared by 0 bases and J by 0 bases, with 7 bases between. The CDR3 runs to 14 residues.

The chain employs TRBV5-4 and TRBJ2-3; 14 bases agree with TRBD2. Germline V gene sequence: CDR1 SGHNT, CDR2 YYREEE (reference sequence). Germline trimming cut 4 bases from V and 2 bases from J; bases unmatched to any gene: 3. The CDR3 is 16 residues long. The CDR3 DNA is TGTGCCAGCAGCGCGGGACTAGCGGGAGCCACAGATACGCAGTATTTT. Translation gives CASSAGLAGATDTQYF.

About this clonotype itself: Relative to the germline gene, one junction end is altered; a read error may explain this. The chain is built from TRBV7-9 and TRBJ2-4; TRBD2 might be the D (7 bases). This CDR3 comprises 15 residues. Germline V CDR1 and CDR2: SEHNR, FQNEAQ (reference sequence). CDR3: CAGSLAAGAQNIQYF. The CDR3, as DNA: TGTGCCGGCAGTCTCGCCGCGGGGGCCCAAAACATTCAGTACTTC.

The sample holds many counts of this clonotype. V usage is TRBV10-1 and J usage is TRBJ2-1; D is unclear. CDR3 length: 17 amino acids. Germline V CDR1 and CDR2: WNHNN, SYGVQD (reference sequence). V gave up 2 bases and J gave up 0 bases, with 14 bases separating them. For the CDR3, the DNA is TGCGCCAGCAGTGAGATAGGTTTGCGGAGCTCCTACAATGAGCAGTTCTTC. It yields the protein CASSEIGLRSSYNEQFF.

The rearrangement joins TRBV28 to TRBJ2-6, with D unclear. From germline, CDR1 is MDHEN and CDR2 SYDVKM. Trimming shortened V by 8 bases and J by 1 base, and 9 bases separated the two germline ends. The CDR3 spans 14 residues. The CDR3 loop is CASCRLSGANVLTF. DNA of the CDR3: TGTGCCAGCTGTAGGTTATCTGGGGCCAACGTCCTGACTTTC.

This clonotype showed up many times. The chain links TRBV6-5 to TRBJ2-1; tentative D call: TRBD1 (5 bases). The CDR3 extends over 12 amino acids. The V end lost 5 bases, the J end lost 6 bases, and 8 bases lay between the germline ends. Germline assignment: CDR1 MNHEY and CDR2 SVGAGI. The CDR3 DNA reads TGTGCCAGCAGTCCAGGGTTCAATGAGCAGTTCTTC. Protein sequence: CASSPGFNEQFF.

The table lists this clonotype with many counts. The J gene is TRBJ1-2, the V gene TRBV29-1; D unclear. The CDR3 is 14 amino acids. Germline CDR1 reads SQVTM; CDR2 reads ANQGSEA. Trimming shortened V by 0 bases and J by 6 bases, and 14 bases separated the two germline ends. CDR3 region: CSVEDALGFDGYTF. The CDR3 nucleotides are TGCAGCGTTGAAGACGCACTGGGCTTTGATGGCTACACCTTC.

The chain employs TRBV20-1 and TRBJ2-1, with D possibly matching TRBD1 (7 bases). V was cut by 0 bases and J by 7 bases, with 13 bases left in between. The length of the CDR3 is 14 residues. Germline V gives CDR1 DFQATT, CDR2 SNEGSKA (reference sequence). The CDR3 DNA reads as TGCAGTGCTAGAGATCTTGCAGGGGGGAATGAGCAGTTCTTC. This translates into CSARDLAGGNEQFF.

V is TRBV6-2 or TRBV6-3 and J is TRBJ2-1; 7 nucleotides agree with TRBD2. Trimming at V came to 6 bases and at J to 3 bases, leaving 11 bases not matched to a gene. The CDR3 is 16 amino acids. CDR1 MNHEY and CDR2 SVGEGT come from the germline V gene. Here the CDR3 reads CASRRRSSGGYNEQFF. In DNA form, the CDR3 reads TGTGCCAGCAGACGGCGCTCTAGCGGAGGCTACAATGAGCAGTTCTTC.

As for this clonotype: Given a much more abundant clone one base away, this may be a read error. This chain joins TRBV25-1 and TRBJ2-5; 11 bases align to TRBD2. With 8 bases clipped from V and 2 bases from J, the junction kept 10 bases outside the gene matches. The length of the CDR3 is 16 residues. Germline values: CDR1 MGHDK, CDR2 SYGVNS. The CDR3 region has the DNA TGTGCCAGCGGCGGGACTAGCGGCCCCTTACAAGAGACCCAGTACTTC. Residues: CASGGTSGPLQETQYF.

This clonotype was counted once. A single base separates this from a much larger clone, so it may be a read error. The chain couples TRBV15 to TRBJ2-4; 7 nucleotides agree with TRBD1. V dropped 5 bases and J dropped 13; count of bases not matched to a gene: 11. This CDR3 is built from 13 residues. The germline gives CDR1 LNHNV, CDR2 YYDKDF (reference sequence). The CDR3 here is CATSGDRDGEQYF. CDR3 DNA: TGTGCCACCAGCGGTGACAGGGACGGGGAGCAGTACTTC.

The chain joins TRBV19 to TRBJ1-5, with a tentative D call TRBD1 (5 bases). The CDR3 consists of 16 residues. Germline assignment: CDR1 LNHDA and CDR2 SQIVND (reference sequence). Between the trimmed V and J ends, which lost 4 bases and 0 bases, there was a span of 13 bases. The CDR3 DNA sequence: TGTGCCAGTAGTAGGGTCAGGGATTATAGCAATCAGCCCCAGCATTTT. Its translation: CASSRVRDYSNQPQHF.

This clonotype was counted only a few times. CDR3 in amino acids: CASSLIGELNEKLFF. CDR3 DNA: TGCGCCAGCAGCTTGATCGGAGAATTAAATGAAAAACTGTTTTTT. The chain links TRBV5-1 to TRBJ1-4; D remains unclear. The CDR3 has 15 amino acids. V was clipped by 1 base and J by 5 bases, with 12 bases between them. CDR1 and CDR2 (germline): SGHRS, YFSETQ.

This clonotype was found a few times. The genes are TRBV20-1 and TRBJ1-6; D is ambiguous. The CDR3 has 17 amino acids. With 4 bases removed from V and 0 bases from J, the gap between germline ends came to 16 bases. Germline loops: CDR1 DFQATT, CDR2 SNEGSKA (reference sequence). CDR3 DNA sequence: TGCAGTGCTACTGTAGGCGGGCAGGACTCCTATAATTCACCCCTCCACTTT. It yields the protein CSATVGGQDSYNSPLHF.

Details on this clonotype: A read error may produce the germline difference seen at one junction end. CDR3 in DNA: TGCAGTGCCGTAAGCGGGAGGTCCCGAGGGGGCCTATTTGAGCGGTTCTTC. Its protein product is CSAVSGRSRGGLFERFF. The gene calls are TRBV20-1 and TRBJ2-1, with TRBD2 matching over 9 bases. The V gene's germline CDR1 is DFQATT and CDR2 SNEGSKA (reference sequence). This CDR3 is 17 amino acids long.

This clonotype has a count of ten or more. The J gene is TRBJ1-3, the V gene TRBV7-2; D may be TRBD1 (6 bases). With 4 bases removed from V and 9 bases from J, the gap between germline ends came to 10 bases. From germline, CDR1 is SGHTA and CDR2 FQGNSA. There are 12 residues in the CDR3. The CDR3 here is CASSSSGATIYF. The CDR3 bases are TGTGCCAGCAGCTCTTCAGGGGCCACCATATATTTT. Using reference TRBV7-2 and TRBJ1-3 for the parts outside the CDR3, the full variable domain is GAGVSQSPSNKVTEKGKDVELRCDPISGHTALYWYRQSLGQGLEFLIYFQGNSAPDKSGLPSDRFSAERTGGSVSTLTIQRTQQEDSAVYLCASSSSGATIYFGEGSWLTVV.

This clonotype has more than one count but fewer than ten. The chain recombines TRBV9 with TRBJ2-7, with D perhaps TRBD1 (5 bases). CDR1 and CDR2 (germline): SGDLS, YYNGEE. The CDR3 totals 14 residues. V lost 0 bases and J lost 7, with 14 bases in between. The CDR3 loop is CASSVGGPSGEQYF. The CDR3 region has the DNA TGTGCCAGCAGCGTAGGGGGTCCCTCAGGGGAGCAGTACTTC.